The 13 T cell receptor beta chains below were found in one sample sequenced in a study of cytomegalovirus exposure and HLA in healthy donors. Primers included in the PCR were 60 Vbeta and 13 Jbeta primers. The assay was immunoSEQ multiplex PCR, and TCRdb's table has in-frame clones only and misses some. The table includes about 150,000 clones, approximately 79% detected once. The sample comprised PBMCs. Receptor source: a man between 45 and 60 years old in good health and CMV-seropositive.

The chain uses TRBV10-3 and TRBJ2-4, with 10 bases matching TRBD1. The germline V gene has CDR1 ENHRY and CDR2 SYGVKD. The CDR3 covers 17 residues. After removal of 5 bases from V and 2 bases from J, the junction contained 9 bases not matched to a gene. DNA of the CDR3: TGTGCCATCAGTCCCGTGGGGACAGGGGAAACCAAAAACATTCAGTACTTC. Its translation: CAISPVGTGETKNIQYF.

The chain carries TRBV9 and TRBJ2-3; 12 positions match TRBD2. V trimming: 3 bases; J trimming: 1 base; junction bases outside the gene matches: 9. Germline V CDR1 and CDR2: SGDLS, YYNGEE. This CDR3 spans 18 amino acids. CDR3 sequence: CASSAPSGRAPGTDTQYF. DNA for the CDR3: TGTGCCAGCAGCGCCCCTAGCGGGAGGGCCCCCGGCACAGATACGCAGTATTTT. The full variable domain, its missing parts supplied by reference TRBV9 and TRBJ2-3, is DSGVTQTPKHLITATGQRVTLRCSPRSGDLSVYWYQQSLDQGLQFLIQYYNGEERAKGNILERFSAQQFPDLHSELNLSSLELGDSALYFCASSAPSGRAPGTDTQYFGPGTRLTVL.

The V call is TRBV19, the J call TRBJ2-1; TRBD2 aligns across 10 bases. The trim removed 8 bases at V and 2 bases at J, leaving 3 bases unmatched. The germline V gene encodes CDR1 LNHDA and CDR2 SQIVND (reference sequence). The CDR3 is made up of 14 amino acids. CDR3 protein: CASGLAGAYNEQFF. The CDR3 coding sequence is TGTGCCAGTGGTCTAGCGGGAGCCTACAATGAGCAGTTCTTC.

This sequence joins TRBV27 and TRBJ2-7; 7 bases align to TRBD1. The CDR3 spans 14 residues. The trim removed 3 bases at V and 2 bases at J, leaving 4 bases unmatched. The germline V gene has CDR1 MNHEY and CDR2 SMNVEV (reference sequence). CDR3 DNA: TGTGCCAGCAGTTTCTTCCAGGGGGCCTACGAGCAGTACTTC. Translated, it gives CASSFFQGAYEQYF.

The CDR3 here is CACRDRVKEKLFF. DNA of the CDR3: TGTGCTTGCCGTGACAGGGTTAAAGAAAAACTGTTTTTT. The rearrangement uses TRBV30 and TRBJ1-4; 7 bases fit TRBD1. The germline V gene encodes CDR1 GTSNPN and CDR2 SVGIG (reference sequence). CDR3 length equals 13 residues. The full variable domain, its missing parts supplied by reference TRBV30 and TRBJ1-4, is SQTIHQWPATLVQPVGSPLSLECTVEGTSNPNLYWYRQAAGRGLQLLFYSVGIGQISSEVPQNLSASRPQDRQFILSSKKLLLSDSGFYLCACRDRVKEKLFFGSGTQLSVL.

Note on this clone: Other DNA sequences in this specimen translate into the identical CDR3. The rearrangement links TRBV5-1 to TRBJ2-3, with TRBD2 identical over 12 bases. Looked up from germline, CDR1 is SGHRS and CDR2 is YFSETQ. There are 16 residues in the CDR3. V was pared by 2 bases and J by 0 bases, with 1 base of the junction left unmatched. The CDR3 bases are TGCGCCAGCAGCTTAGGACTAGCGGGGAGCACAGATACGCAGTATTTT. The encoded protein is CASSLGLAGSTDTQYF.

In its sample, this clone was seen once. The J gene is TRBJ2-1, the V gene TRBV5-4; perhaps TRBD1 as D (6 bases). Germline lookup yields CDR1 SGHNT and CDR2 YYREEE (reference sequence). Trimming cost V 3 bases and J 7 bases, with 14 bases left between them. CDR3 length: 14 amino acids. CDR3 residues: CASSWGLSPNEQFF. The CDR3 bases are TGTGCCAGCAGCTGGGGGCTCAGCCCAAATGAGCAGTTCTTC.

This chain links TRBV2 with TRBJ2-1; 9 bases are a match to TRBD2. The trim removed 6 bases at V and 3 bases at J, leaving 6 bases unmatched. The CDR3 length is 15 residues. Per germline, CDR1 SNHLY and CDR2 FYNNEI. CDR3 in amino acids: CASRPQTSGYNEQFF. As DNA, the CDR3 is TGTGCCAGCAGACCTCAGACTAGCGGCTACAATGAGCAGTTCTTC.

The genes are TRBV2 and TRBJ1-2, with a weak D call TRBD1 (6 bases). In germline, CDR1 is SNHLY, CDR2 FYNNEI. This CDR3 is built from 13 residues. Trimming removed 7 bases from V and 4 bases from J, with 13 bases in between. For the CDR3, the DNA is TGTGCCAGCACCACGACAGGAACCTATGGCTACACCTTC. Amino acid sequence: CASTTTGTYGYTF.

The chain has TRBV28 and TRBJ2-7; 9 nucleotides agree with TRBD1. CDR1 and CDR2 (germline): MDHEN, SYDVKM. With 3 bases clipped from V and 3 bases from J, the junction kept 3 bases outside the gene matches. The CDR3 runs 14 residues. CDR3 residues: CASSLGQGFYEQYF. CDR3 nucleotide sequence: TGTGCCAGCAGTTTGGGACAGGGCTTCTACGAGCAGTACTTC.

This clone has a handful of counts. The genes are TRBV18 and TRBJ2-2; 8 positions match TRBD1. The length of the CDR3 is 16 residues. J was trimmed by 5 bases and V by 2 bases; bases with no gene match: 7. CDR1 and CDR2 (germline): KGHSH, LQKENI. The CDR3 DNA follows: TGTGCCAGCTCACCAGCAGGGGGCGCCTTGACCGGGGAGCTGTTTTTT. Protein sequence: CASSPAGGALTGELFF.

The chain combines TRBV28 with TRBJ2-7, with D unresolved. The CDR3 length is 14 residues. The V gene lost 6 bases and the J gene lost 4 bases, with 16 bases spanning the gap. CDR1 and CDR2 (germline): MDHEN, SYDVKM. Here the CDR3 reads CASSRTAPSYEQYF. The CDR3, as DNA: TGTGCCAGCAGCCGAACCGCCCCTAGTTACGAGCAGTACTTC.

The chain joins TRBV29-1 to TRBJ1-2, with 7 bases aligning to TRBD1. CDR1 and CDR2 from the germline V gene are SQVTM and ANQGSEA. The CDR3 is 12 residues long. J lost 3 bases, V lost 7 bases, and 5 bases had no gene match. This chain's CDR3 is CSGSTGDYGYTF. CDR3 nucleotide sequence: TGCAGCGGCTCAACAGGGGACTATGGCTACACCTTC.